Following are 29 T cell receptor beta chains from one sample sequenced in a study of control samples from healthy donors and cancer patients. Libraries were prepared by immunoSEQ multiplex PCR; TCRdb keeps only in-frame clonotypes and omits some of them. The sample lists about 94,000 clones; less than 95% were seen once. Material for sequencing was blood. Receptor source: a woman aged 18-30 years in good health.

The rearrangement joins TRBV16 to TRBJ1-2, with D hard to call. V lost 4 bases and J lost 4, with 10 bases in between. Germline assignment: CDR1 KGHSY and CDR2 FQNENV. CDR3 length: 13 amino acids. The CDR3 spells CASSLTDRYGYTF. CDR3 sequence (DNA): TGTGCCAGCAGCCTCACAGACCGCTATGGCTACACCTTC.

The chain is built from TRBV5-8 and TRBJ2-2; TRBD1 matches 12 bases. The CDR3 is 18 amino acids. Germline V gene lookup returns CDR1 SGHTS and CDR2 YDEGEE. The junction had 8 bases not matched to a gene; V was cut back by 1 base and J by 4 bases. CDR3: CASSLPGQGAPGTGELFF. CDR3 sequence (DNA): TGTGCCAGCAGCTTGCCGGGACAGGGGGCGCCGGGCACCGGGGAGCTGTTTTTT.

The chain carries TRBV4-2 and TRBJ1-5; D not certain. There are 15 residues in the CDR3. The germline CDR1 and CDR2 sequences are LGHNA and YNFKEQ. Trimming left V 0 bases short and J 2 bases short, with 8 bases between. DNA of the CDR3: TGTGCCAGCAGCCAAGAGGGCTATGGCAATCAGCCCCAGCATTTT. This codes for CASSQEGYGNQPQHF.

The chain joins TRBV27 to TRBJ2-5, with D tentatively TRBD2 (5 bases). This CDR3 comprises 13 residues. The V and J ends lost 3 bases and 1 base respectively, with 6 bases between them. Looked up from germline, CDR1 is MNHEY and CDR2 is SMNVEV (reference sequence). The CDR3, as DNA: TGTGCCAGCAGTTTGCGGGCCCAAGAGACCCAGTACTTC. Translation gives CASSLRAQETQYF.

The chain couples TRBV7-3 to TRBJ1-1, with D possibly TRBD1 on 5 matching bases. CDR1 SGHTA and CDR2 FQGTGA come from the germline V gene. The V and J ends lost 2 bases and 1 base respectively, with 8 bases between them. This CDR3 region has 14 residues. CDR3 amino acids: CASSLGQGNTEAFF. CDR3 nucleotide sequence: TGTGCCAGCAGCTTAGGTCAGGGGAACACTGAAGCTTTCTTT.

This chain connects TRBV2 to TRBJ1-4, with a tentative D call TRBD1 (6 bases). The CDR3 is 13 amino acids. Trimming left V 10 bases short and J 3 bases short, with 12 bases between. The V gene's germline CDR1 is SNHLY and CDR2 FYNNEI. The CDR3 nucleotides read TGTGCCACAAGCAGGGGATCTAATGAAAAACTGTTTTTT. Its protein is CATSRGSNEKLFF.

This clone was seen once. CDR3 sequence (DNA): TGCGCCAGCAGCCAAGTGGTGCCAGAGCAACATCAGCCCCAGCATTTT. Translating it yields CASSQVVPEQHQPQHF. V gene TRBV4-1 combines with J gene TRBJ1-5, with D uncertain. The V gene lost 1 base and the J gene lost 5 bases, with 15 bases spanning the gap. The CDR3 has 16 residues. The germline V gene has CDR1 MGHRA and CDR2 YSYEKL.

The rearrangement uses TRBV4-1 and TRBJ1-1; 7 nucleotides line up with TRBD1. Germline CDR1 and CDR2: MGHRA and YSYEKL. This CDR3 has 16 amino acids. Germline trimming cut 1 base from V and 4 bases from J; bases unmatched to any gene: 9. Here the CDR3 reads CASSQVTGVSITEAFF. As DNA, the CDR3 is TGCGCCAGCAGCCAAGTCACAGGGGTTTCTATCACTGAAGCTTTCTTT.

The CDR3 DNA sequence: TGTGCCAGCTCACCCCAGGGGAATGGCTACACCTTC. This encodes CASSPQGNGYTF. The chain has TRBV18 and TRBJ1-2; D may be TRBD1 (6 bases). The V gene lost 3 bases and the J gene lost 6 bases, with 8 bases spanning the gap. This CDR3 region has 12 residues. CDR1 and CDR2 from the germline V gene are KGHSH and LQKENI.

The V and J genes are TRBV11-2 and TRBJ1-1; tentative D call: TRBD1 (5 bases). This CDR3 contains 15 residues. Trimming took 1 base from V and 2 from J, leaving 11 bases between them. Germline assignment: CDR1 SGHAT and CDR2 FQNNGV. The CDR3 protein is CASSLVPGPNTEAFF. CDR3 DNA: TGTGCCAGCAGCTTAGTTCCAGGGCCCAACACTGAAGCTTTCTTT.

This chain connects TRBV9 to TRBJ1-2; D might be TRBD1 (5 bases). Germline V gene sequence: CDR1 SGDLS, CDR2 YYNGEE. The V and J ends lost 3 bases and 4 bases respectively, with 13 bases between them. The CDR3 length is 14 residues. CDR3 region: CASSAALGGYGYTF. The CDR3 region has the DNA TGTGCCAGCAGCGCAGCTTTGGGGGGCTATGGCTACACCTTC.

The V and J genes are TRBV6-5 and TRBJ2-3; D remains unclear. This CDR3 comprises 16 residues. The V end was cut by 2 bases, the J end by 2 bases, with 14 bases between. The germline V gene has CDR1 MNHEY and CDR2 SVGAGI. CDR3 nucleotide sequence: TGTGCCAGCAGTTACGGGCGGATAGGTTCCACAGATACGCAGTATTTT. Translation gives CASSYGRIGSTDTQYF.

CDR3 sequence: CASSHRGQGSYEQYF. The CDR3 nucleotides read TGTGCCAGCAGCCACCGGGGACAGGGCTCCTACGAGCAGTACTTC. The gene calls are TRBV5-4 and TRBJ2-7; 9 bases are a match to TRBD1. V shed 4 bases, J shed 0 bases, and the junction held 5 bases outside the gene matches. The germline gives CDR1 SGHNT, CDR2 YYREEE (reference sequence). The CDR3 runs to 15 residues.

Comment on this clone: Additional DNA sequences in this sample encode the identical CDR3. The V and J genes are TRBV2 and TRBJ2-7; D call uncertain. Between the trimmed V and J ends, which lost 7 bases and 1 base, there was a span of 5 bases. The CDR3 is 11 amino acids. From germline, CDR1 is SNHLY and CDR2 FYNNEI. CDR3 DNA sequence: TGTGCCAGCACAGTTTCCTACGAGCAGTACTTC. Translated, it gives CASTVSYEQYF.

CDR3 sequence: CAISEEAGGNYNEQFF. The CDR3 region has the DNA TGTGCCATCAGTGAGGAAGCGGGGGGCAACTACAATGAGCAGTTCTTC. The rearrangement uses TRBV10-3 and TRBJ2-1; the match to TRBD2 covers 9 bases. The germline gives CDR1 ENHRY, CDR2 SYGVKD. This CDR3 contains 16 residues. V was clipped by 2 bases and J by 3 bases; unmatched bases: 5.

This clone was seen only a few times. The rearrangement links TRBV5-1 to TRBJ2-7, with D possibly called TRBD1 or TRBD2 (6 bases each). CDR3 length: 16 amino acids. Looked up from germline, CDR1 is SGHRS and CDR2 is YFSETQ. V was shortened by 1 base and J by 2 bases, with 16 bases between the two germline ends. The DNA for the CDR3 is TGCGCCAGCAGCTTGATAGGGGGGCGCCCAACCTACGAGCAGTACTTC. It codes for CASSLIGGRPTYEQYF.

V is TRBV6-1 and J is TRBJ1-2; D not resolved. This CDR3 is 13 amino acids long. V dropped 3 bases and J dropped 3 bases, with 8 bases sitting between them. Germline CDR1 is MNHNS and CDR2 is SASEGT. In DNA, the CDR3 is TGTGCCAGCAGTGATAATAACGACTATGGCTACACCTTC. This gives the protein CASSDNNDYGYTF.

This clone was seen more than once but under ten times. The chain has TRBV11-2 and TRBJ2-7; no definite D call. Per germline, CDR1 SGHAT and CDR2 FQNNGV. The CDR3 sequence is 13 residues long. The V end lost 5 bases, the J end lost 0 bases, and 8 bases lay between the germline ends. The CDR3 protein is CASSRQPSYEQYF. The CDR3 region has the DNA TGTGCCAGCAGCCGGCAGCCCTCCTACGAGCAGTACTTC.

The chain joins TRBV19 to TRBJ2-3; 8 positions agree with TRBD1. With V trimmed by 5 bases and J by 3 bases, 4 bases remained unmatched. The CDR3 spans 14 residues. Germline V gives CDR1 LNHDA, CDR2 SQIVND (reference sequence). Written as DNA, the CDR3 is TGTGCCAGTAGTTTTGGACAGGGAACAGATACGCAGTATTTT. This gives the protein CASSFGQGTDTQYF. The entire variable domain, with the rest obtained from reference TRBV19 and TRBJ2-3, is as follows: DGGITQSPKYLFRKEGQNVTLSCEQNLNHDAMYWYRQDPGQGLRLIYYSQIVNDFQKGDIAEGYSVSREKKESFPLTVTSAQKNPTAFYLCASSFGQGTDTQYFGPGTRLTVL.

The V call is TRBV7-9, the J call TRBJ1-2, with TRBD1 as a possible D gene (5 bases). Germline V gives CDR1 SEHNR, CDR2 FQNEAQ (reference sequence). V shed 8 bases and J shed 3 bases, with 22 bases lying between them. The CDR3 runs 16 residues. The CDR3 nucleotides are TGTGCCAGCCGTGCCCCGCGGGGCTGGAATCACTATGGCTACACCTTC. This encodes CASRAPRGWNHYGYTF.

The chain joins TRBV7-8 to TRBJ1-2, with D possibly TRBD1 on 5 matching bases. Per germline, CDR1 SGHVS and CDR2 FQNEAQ. The V end lost 1 base, the J end lost 6 bases, and 9 bases lay between the germline ends. The CDR3 loop spans 13 amino acids. Written as DNA, the CDR3 is TGTGCCAGCAGCTTAGTAGGGGTGAATGGCTACACCTTC. Protein sequence: CASSLVGVNGYTF.

The V and J genes are TRBV11-2 and TRBJ2-1; perhaps D is TRBD1 or TRBD2 (5 bases each). The CDR3 has 12 amino acids. Germline V gene sequence: CDR1 SGHAT, CDR2 FQNNGV. The ends were cut back, 8 bases at V and 4 bases at J, with 9 bases in the middle. CDR3 nucleotide sequence: TGTGCCAGCGGGGACGGGTACAATGAGCAGTTCTTC. Translated, it gives CASGDGYNEQFF.

The chain is built from TRBV6-1 and TRBJ2-7, with D perhaps matching TRBD2 (6 bases). V lost 3 bases and J 6 bases, leaving 12 bases between the germline ends. Germline CDR1 and CDR2: MNHNS and SASEGT. CDR3 length: 13 amino acids. The CDR3: CASSEGRRGEQYF. In DNA form, the CDR3 reads TGTGCCAGCAGTGAGGGCAGGCGGGGCGAGCAGTACTTC.

The J gene is TRBJ1-1, the V gene TRBV7-6, with 8 bases identical to TRBD1. After removal of 5 bases from V and 2 bases from J, the junction contained 7 bases not matched to a gene. Germline assignment: CDR1 SGHVS and CDR2 FNYEAQ. This CDR3 is 15 amino acids long. CDR3: CASSAQTGVNTEAFF. The CDR3 coding sequence is TGTGCCAGCAGCGCCCAGACAGGGGTTAACACTGAAGCTTTCTTT. Complete variable domain (other parts from reference TRBV7-6 and TRBJ1-1): GAGVSQSPRYKVTKRGQDVALRCDPISGHVSLYWYRQALGQGPEFLTYFNYEAQQDKSGLPNDRFSAERPEGSISTLTIQRTEQRDSAMYRCASSAQTGVNTEAFFGQGTRLTVV.

This clone was found once. This chain connects TRBV7-3 to TRBJ1-1; unclear D gene. CDR1 SGHTA and CDR2 FQGTGA come from the germline V gene. The CDR3 extends over 15 amino acids. The V end lost 4 bases, the J end lost 0 bases, and 12 bases lay between the germline ends. CDR3: CASSWNTRLNTEAFF. Written as DNA, the CDR3 is TGTGCCAGCAGCTGGAACACCAGACTGAACACTGAAGCTTTCTTT.

V usage is TRBV7-8 and J usage is TRBJ2-5, with D possibly TRBD1 on 5 matching bases. This CDR3 comprises 13 residues. V was shortened by 3 bases and J by 4 bases, with 9 bases between the two germline ends. Germline CDR1 reads SGHVS; CDR2 reads FQNEAQ. The CDR3 loop reads CASSFTGAETQYF. The CDR3 DNA reads as TGTGCCAGCAGCTTTACAGGAGCAGAGACCCAGTACTTC.

Here the CDR3 reads CSARSYNEQFF. The CDR3 nucleotides read TGCAGTGCTAGATCGTACAATGAGCAGTTCTTC. The V and J genes are TRBV20-1 and TRBJ2-1; no clear D. Germline-derived CDR1 and CDR2 are DFQATT and SNEGSKA (reference sequence). The CDR3 sequence is 11 residues long. V was pared by 2 bases and J by 4 bases, with 3 bases between.

V and J are TRBV19 and TRBJ1-1; 7 bases fit TRBD1. The CDR3 totals 14 residues. CDR1 and CDR2 from the germline V gene are LNHDA and SQIVND (reference sequence). V lost 10 bases and J lost 1; bases outside the gene matches: 9. CDR3 sequence reads: CATQQGTSNTEAFF. The DNA of the CDR3 is TGTGCCACTCAACAGGGGACCTCGAACACTGAAGCTTTCTTT.

This chain connects TRBV7-9 to TRBJ2-7; 8 nucleotides agree with TRBD1. V shed 0 bases, J shed 2 bases, and the junction held 6 bases outside the gene matches. The CDR3 is 16 amino acids. Germline CDR1 and CDR2: SEHNR and FQNEAQ (reference sequence). Here the CDR3 DNA reads TGTGCCAGCAGCTTAGCGTCAGGACAGGGTGCCTACGAGCAGTACTTC. Its translation is CASSLASGQGAYEQYF.